This entry lists 24 T cell receptor beta chains sequenced from one sample in a study of radiation and T cells in renal cell carcinoma (TCRdb year 2020). The receptor library was made with the immunoSEQ multiplex PCR assay. In TCRdb, the immuneACCESS table is reduced to in-frame sequences with V and J assigned. These tables do not hold every clone; where another copy was compared, an unresolved V gene accounts for under half, and the others remain unexplained. The table for this sample lists over 55,000 clones; around 78% of them were counted only once. Together, the top ten hold approximately 7% of the sample. The sample's time point label, in plain terms: blood 2 weeks post-SBRT. Reading the label with the study, this specimen's treatment or condition is: 15 Gy SBRT to primary tumor, nephrectomy 4 weeks later. The sample in question was blood, obtained from a patient whose treatment included radiotherapy and nephrectomy. The receptors originated from a man in his 60s with renal cell carcinoma.

The rearrangement joins TRBV28 to TRBJ2-2; no clear D gene. V was shortened by 3 bases and J by 2 bases, with 10 bases between the two germline ends. The CDR3 spans 15 residues. Germline V gene data show CDR1 as MDHEN and CDR2 as SYDVKM. The CDR3 sequence is CASSLIHLNTGELFF. The CDR3, as DNA: TGTGCCAGCAGTTTGATTCACCTTAACACCGGGGAGCTGTTTTTT.

The J gene is TRBJ2-1, the V gene TRBV5-6; 7 bases fit TRBD1. The germline V gene encodes CDR1 SGHDT and CDR2 YYEEEE. J was trimmed by 9 bases and V by 1 base; bases with no gene match: 10. There are 15 residues in the CDR3. In DNA form, the CDR3 reads TGTGCCAGCAGCTTGTCTGGACAGGTCTTTGGTGAGCAGTTCTTC. Its protein is CASSLSGQVFGEQFF.

The rearrangement uses TRBV11-2 and TRBJ2-2; 7 positions agree with TRBD1. J was trimmed by 4 bases and V by 1 base; bases with no gene match: 9. This CDR3 has 17 residues. Germline CDR1 reads SGHAT; CDR2 reads FQNNGV. The CDR3 protein is CASSLVLGQYSTGELFF. The CDR3 DNA is TGTGCCAGCAGCTTAGTATTGGGACAGTATAGCACCGGGGAGCTGTTTTTT.

V usage is TRBV11-3 and J usage is TRBJ2-6; D is unclear. V shed 3 bases and J shed 1 base, with 4 bases lying between them. Germline V CDR1 and CDR2: SGHNT, YENEEA. The CDR3 has 14 amino acids. The CDR3 nucleotides read TGTGCCAGCAGCTTGATTTCTGGGGCCAACGTCCTGACTTTC. As protein: CASSLISGANVLTF.

The CDR3 sequence is CASSPPGRGINEQFF. The CDR3 nucleotides read TGTGCCAGCAGCCCCCCAGGAAGGGGAATTAATGAGCAGTTCTTC. J is TRBJ2-1 and V is TRBV9, with TRBD1 as a possible D gene (5 bases). The CDR3 is 15 residues long. V was cut by 4 bases and J by 7 bases, with 18 bases left in between. From germline, CDR1 is SGDLS and CDR2 YYNGEE.

This clone was seen once. This chain uses TRBV5-1 with TRBJ2-2; 13 bases are shared with TRBD2. Trimming cost V 4 bases and J 2 bases; bases outside gene matches: 11. CDR3 length: 19 amino acids. The germline CDR1 and CDR2 sequences are SGHRS and YFSETQ. The CDR3 here is CASSRLTSGRASNTGELFF. CDR3 bases: TGCGCCAGCAGCCGACTTACTAGCGGGAGGGCCTCCAACACCGGGGAGCTGTTTTTT.

The V and J genes are TRBV9 and TRBJ1-1; 9 bases match TRBD1. V shed 1 base, J shed 2 bases, and the junction held 3 bases outside the gene matches. Germline values: CDR1 SGDLS, CDR2 YYNGEE. The CDR3 has 15 residues. The CDR3 loop is CASSVLDRGNTEAFF. DNA of the CDR3: TGTGCCAGCAGCGTACTGGACAGGGGAAACACTGAAGCTTTCTTT.

V and J are TRBV7-6 and TRBJ2-1; TRBD2 matches 7 bases. Germline V gene lookup returns CDR1 SGHVS and CDR2 FNYEAQ. With 3 bases clipped from V and 0 bases from J, the junction kept 2 bases outside the gene matches. CDR3 size: 15 residues. This CDR3 reads CASSFSSGSYNEQFF. The DNA of the CDR3 is TGTGCCAGCAGCTTTTCTAGCGGCTCCTACAATGAGCAGTTCTTC.

This chain joins TRBV7-3 and TRBJ2-3; D unclear. V was cut by 5 bases and J by 2 bases, with 11 bases left in between. The length of the CDR3 is 14 residues. Germline CDR1 is SGHTA and CDR2 is FQGTGA. The CDR3 loop reads CASSKSLSTDTQYF. For the CDR3, the DNA is TGTGCCAGCAGCAAAAGTCTTTCCACAGATACGCAGTATTTT.

The genes are TRBV7-2 and TRBJ1-2; D is possibly TRBD1 (5 bases). This CDR3 has 15 residues. The ends were cut back, 5 bases at V and 6 bases at J, with 19 bases in the middle. The germline V gene encodes CDR1 SGHTA and CDR2 FQGNSA. For the CDR3, the DNA is TGTGCCAGCAGCAACCGGGGGGGGGACGCCCATGGCTACACCTTC. Translating gives CASSNRGGDAHGYTF.

The chain employs TRBV10-3 and TRBJ2-7; D gene unclear. V was shortened by 3 bases and J by 4 bases, with 19 bases between the two germline ends. Germline V gene lookup returns CDR1 ENHRY and CDR2 SYGVKD. This CDR3 spans 16 amino acids. The CDR3 loop is CAISEEKDPLTYEQYV. In DNA form, the CDR3 reads TGTGCCATCAGTGAAGAGAAGGATCCCTTGACATACGAGCAGTACGTC.

This sequence joins TRBV19 and TRBJ1-5, with D perhaps matching TRBD1 (5 bases). The ends were cut back, 4 bases at V and 4 bases at J, with 23 bases in the middle. The germline gives CDR1 LNHDA, CDR2 SQIVND (reference sequence). The CDR3 loop spans 18 amino acids. This CDR3 reads CASSTQGRVDPWNQPQHF. The CDR3 DNA reads as TGTGCCAGTAGTACCCAGGGAAGGGTGGATCCGTGGAATCAGCCCCAGCATTTT.

The V and J genes are TRBV4-1 and TRBJ2-1; D uncertain. The length of the CDR3 is 12 residues. Trimming stripped 1 base from V and 6 bases from J, with 4 bases between. Germline V gene sequence: CDR1 MGHRA, CDR2 YSYEKL. CDR3 sequence (DNA): TGCGCCAGCAGCCAAGGTGGCAATGAGCAGTTCTTC. Translation: CASSQGGNEQFF.

This rearrangement joins TRBV2 to TRBJ1-2, with D uncertain. This CDR3 is 12 amino acids long. Trimming shortened V by 6 bases and J by 4 bases, and 9 bases separated the two germline ends. The germline V gene has CDR1 SNHLY and CDR2 FYNNEI. CDR3 sequence: CASRLTAYGYTF. For the CDR3, the DNA is TGTGCCAGCAGGCTGACCGCCTATGGCTACACCTTC.

The chain joins TRBV5-4 to TRBJ2-1; TRBD2 matches 8 bases. After removal of 0 bases from V and 3 bases from J, the junction contained 2 bases not matched to a gene. Germline-derived CDR1 and CDR2 are SGHNT and YYREEE (reference sequence). CDR3 length: 15 residues. In DNA, the CDR3 is TGTGCCAGCAGCTTGGCTAGCGGGCTCTACAATGAGCAGTTCTTC. It encodes CASSLASGLYNEQFF.

The chain is built from TRBV19 and TRBJ1-1, with D unresolved. Germline loops: CDR1 LNHDA, CDR2 SQIVND (reference sequence). CDR3 length: 16 amino acids. Between the trimmed V and J ends, which lost 2 bases and 3 bases, there was a span of 16 bases. In DNA form, the CDR3 reads TGTGCCAGTAGTATAACGATGAACCGGGAGGACACTGAAGCTTTCTTT. The encoded protein is CASSITMNREDTEAFF. Supplemented by reference TRBV19 and TRBJ1-1, the full variable domain reads DGGITQSPKYLFRKEGQNVTLSCEQNLNHDAMYWYRQDPGQGLRLIYYSQIVNDFQKGDIAEGYSVSREKKESFPLTVTSAQKNPTAFYLCASSITMNREDTEAFFGQGTRLTVV.

Here the CDR3 DNA reads TGTGCCAGCAGCCAAGCTAGGTCTCTAGCCAAAAACATTCAGTACTTC. This translates into CASSQARSLAKNIQYF. The V and J genes are TRBV14 and TRBJ2-4; no clear D gene. This CDR3 has 16 residues. The V end was cut by 1 base, the J end by 0 bases, with 10 bases between. CDR1 and CDR2 from the germline V gene are SGHDN and FVKESK.

The rearrangement uses TRBV6-1 and TRBJ1-5, with D tentatively TRBD1 (5 bases). Per germline, CDR1 MNHNS and CDR2 SASEGT. Deletions cut 7 bases from V and 6 bases from J, with 16 bases between. The CDR3 loop spans 14 amino acids. Here the CDR3 reads CASNGPPQGQPQHF. CDR3 in DNA: TGTGCCAGCAATGGGCCCCCTCAGGGTCAGCCCCAGCATTTT.

This clone occurred once. J is TRBJ1-1 and V is TRBV10-3, with 9 bases identical to TRBD1. The CDR3 extends over 16 amino acids. Germline V gene lookup returns CDR1 ENHRY and CDR2 SYGVKD. The trim removed 3 bases at V and 7 bases at J, leaving 12 bases unmatched. The CDR3, as DNA: TGTGCCATCAGTGACTCCCGGACAGGGGATTTTGGTGAAGCTTTCTTT. Its protein product is CAISDSRTGDFGEAFF.

The rearrangement links TRBV6-5 to TRBJ2-1; D gene uncertain. There are 14 residues in the CDR3. Germline CDR1 reads MNHEY; CDR2 reads SVGAGI. Trimming shortened V by 6 bases and J by 4 bases, and 13 bases separated the two germline ends. CDR3 DNA sequence: TGTGCCAGCAGCCCTCTTGACGAGTACAATGAGCAGTTCTTC. Amino acid sequence: CASSPLDEYNEQFF.

V and J are TRBV11-2 and TRBJ1-1; D uncertain. This CDR3 spans 17 amino acids. Germline V gene lookup returns CDR1 SGHAT and CDR2 FQNNGV. V gave up 2 bases and J gave up 1 base, with 17 bases separating them. CDR3 sequence: CASSLLGVRQQNTEAFF. The CDR3 DNA reads TGTGCCAGCAGCTTATTGGGTGTAAGGCAGCAGAACACTGAAGCTTTCTTT.

This clone appeared a few times. The chain has TRBV2 and TRBJ1-1; D unclear. The CDR3 consists of 9 residues. V shed 9 bases and J shed 4 bases, with 3 bases lying between them. CDR1 and CDR2 (germline): SNHLY, FYNNEI. The CDR3 bases are TGTGCCAGGAGCACTGAAGCTTTCTTT. Its protein product is CARSTEAFF.

The chain employs TRBV19 and TRBJ2-2; 7 positions agree with TRBD2. The germline V gene encodes CDR1 LNHDA and CDR2 SQIVND (reference sequence). There are 17 residues in the CDR3. V lost 2 bases to trimming and J lost 1 base; unmatched junction nucleotides: 7. The CDR3 bases are TGTGCCAGTAGTATACTGGCTAGCGGAGTGAACACCGGGGAGCTGTTTTTT. Translating it yields CASSILASGVNTGELFF. The full variable domain, its missing parts supplied by reference TRBV19 and TRBJ2-2, is DGGITQSPKYLFRKEGQNVTLSCEQNLNHDAMYWYRQDPGQGLRLIYYSQIVNDFQKGDIAEGYSVSREKKESFPLTVTSAQKNPTAFYLCASSILASGVNTGELFFGEGSRLTVL.

The chain joins TRBV7-2 to TRBJ2-7, with D uncertain. The CDR3 runs 12 residues. In germline, CDR1 is SGHTA, CDR2 FQGNSA. V was trimmed by 3 bases and J by 0 bases, leaving 3 bases between them. CDR3 DNA: TGTGCCAGCAGCTTCCCCTCCTACGAGCAGTACTTC. Its protein product is CASSFPSYEQYF.